The sample holds a few counts of the clone carrying this TCR beta chain. This CDR3 comprises 16 residues. Looked up from germline, CDR1 is SQVTM and CDR2 is ANQGSEA. The V end was cut by 1 base, the J end by 8 bases, with 21 bases between. This sample is drawn from a study of blood T cell repertoires in COVID-19. Individuals drawn from 24 US areas were about 18 to 89 years old. The assay was immunoSEQ multiplex PCR, and TCRdb's table has in-frame clones only and misses some. The sample includes 140,000 to 150,000 clones, 84% of them seen just once. Input material: PBMCs or T cells enriched from blood (not recorded which). The V gene is TRBV29-1, the J gene TRBJ2-1; no reliable D call. This TCR was sampled from a woman in her forties or fifties who had been exposed to COVID-19. CDR3 in DNA: TGCAGCGTTGAAGGTGGTGCCTCCCATATCGCAGATGAGCAGTTCTTC. Translating gives CSVEGGASHIADEQFF.